One and the same sample provided the 15 T cell receptor beta chains below, sequenced in a study of blood T cell repertoires in COVID-19. Assay used: immunoSEQ multiplex PCR; TCRdb lists only in-frame clones, some missing. This table holds around 250,000 clones, 84% found once. The sequenced sample consisted of peripheral blood. The receptor source for this set is a woman aged 40-49 years who had recovered from COVID-19.

V and J are TRBV18 and TRBJ1-5; 7 bases map to TRBD1. Germline lookup yields CDR1 KGHSH and CDR2 LQKENI. V was pared by 1 base and J by 0 bases, with 9 bases of the junction left unmatched. The CDR3 is made up of 18 amino acids. The CDR3 region is CASSPRRVQGYSNQPQHF. Here the CDR3 DNA reads TGTGCCAGCTCACCACGCCGGGTACAGGGGTATAGCAATCAGCCCCAGCATTTT.

The chain joins TRBV10-3 to TRBJ1-2, with D possibly being TRBD1 (6 bases). The CDR3 loop spans 13 amino acids. Trimming pared 6 bases from V and 1 base from J, leaving 9 bases between. Germline V gene sequence: CDR1 ENHRY, CDR2 SYGVKD. CDR3 amino acids: CAISVGGNYGYTF. The CDR3, as DNA: TGTGCCATCAGCGTAGGGGGTAACTATGGCTACACCTTC.

The chain combines TRBV6-6 with TRBJ2-7; TRBD1 matches at 7 bases. This CDR3 spans 16 amino acids. V dropped 0 bases and J dropped 1; count of bases not matched to a gene: 6. Germline V gene lookup returns CDR1 MNHNY and CDR2 SVGAGI (reference sequence). The CDR3 protein is CASSYSQGVGSYEQYF. The DNA for the CDR3 is TGTGCCAGCAGTTACTCCCAGGGGGTAGGATCCTACGAGCAGTACTTC.

This chain uses TRBV19 with TRBJ1-5; no clear D. CDR1 and CDR2 (germline): LNHDA, SQIVND (reference sequence). The CDR3 is 15 residues long. The V and J ends lost 5 bases and 13 bases respectively, with 24 bases between them. The CDR3 region has the DNA TGTGCCAGTAGTCCTGCCCGCGGTACAGCGGTATCACAGCATTTT. It specifies CASSPARGTAVSQHF.

This chain uses TRBV5-8 with TRBJ1-2, with 7 bases matching TRBD1. The V segment lost 5 bases and the J segment 7 bases; nucleotides outside the gene matches: 8. The CDR3 spans 13 residues. CDR1 is SGHTS and CDR2 is YDEGEE in the germline V gene. Here the CDR3 DNA reads TGTGCCAGCAGGTTTGGGACAGTTCCTGGCTACACCTTC. Translating gives CASRFGTVPGYTF.

The J gene is TRBJ2-1, the V gene TRBV6-5; D might be TRBD2 (7 bases). V lost 2 bases and J 6 bases, leaving 14 bases between the germline ends. The CDR3 runs to 15 residues. Per germline, CDR1 MNHEY and CDR2 SVGAGI. The CDR3 region has the DNA TGTGCCAGCAGTTACGGGAGGGGGGGCGTCAATGAGCAGTTCTTC. Amino acids: CASSYGRGGVNEQFF.

This clone was counted a few times. Other DNA variants within this sample encode the same CDR3. The rearrangement joins TRBV6-6 to TRBJ1-5; 7 bases map to TRBD1. Germline V gene lookup returns CDR1 MNHNY and CDR2 SVGAGI (reference sequence). V was pared by 5 bases and J by 5 bases, with 3 bases of the junction left unmatched. The CDR3 is made up of 13 amino acids. This CDR3 is CASSRQGDQPQHF. The CDR3, as DNA: TGTGCCAGCAGTCGACAGGGTGATCAGCCCCAGCATTTT.

The chain recombines TRBV12-3 or TRBV12-4 with TRBJ1-5; D is undetermined. Trimming removed 3 bases from V and 7 bases from J, with 10 bases in between. The CDR3 runs to 13 residues. CDR3: CASSFEGGQPQHF. CDR3 DNA sequence: TGTGCCAGCAGTTTCGAGGGTGGGCAGCCCCAGCATTTT.

The rearrangement joins TRBV2 to TRBJ1-1, with TRBD1 as a possible D gene (5 bases). Germline lookup yields CDR1 SNHLY and CDR2 FYNNEI. This CDR3 is 14 amino acids long. Trimming pared 5 bases from V and 1 base from J, leaving 11 bases between. Here the CDR3 reads CASSQGRGNTEAFF. CDR3 DNA sequence: TGTGCCAGCAGTCAGGGTAGGGGGAACACTGAAGCTTTCTTT. Together with reference TRBV2 and TRBJ1-1, the CDR3 gives the full variable domain: EPEVTQTPSHQVTQMGQEVILRCVPISNHLYFYWYRQILGQKVEFLVSFYNNEISEKSEIFDDQFSVERPDGSNFTLKIRSTKLEDSAMYFCASSQGRGNTEAFFGQGTRLTVV.

The sample holds one count of this clone. The rearrangement uses TRBV10-3 and TRBJ2-2, with D possibly matching TRBD2 (6 bases). CDR1 ENHRY and CDR2 SYGVKD come from the germline V gene. V gave up 6 bases and J gave up 3 bases, with 17 bases separating them. CDR3 length: 16 amino acids. The CDR3 sequence is CAIRTWGGRDTGELFF. For the CDR3, the DNA is TGTGCCATCAGGACCTGGGGAGGCCGGGACACCGGGGAGCTGTTTTTT.

The chain combines TRBV29-1 with TRBJ1-4, with 7 positions matching TRBD1. The V gene end was trimmed by 5 bases and the J gene end by 7 bases; junction bases not matched to a gene: 10. CDR1 and CDR2 (germline): SQVTM, ANQGSEA. CDR3 size: 14 residues. The CDR3 coding sequence is TGCAGCGTTCTGACAGGGTCCCTTATTGAAAAACTGTTTTTT. This gives the protein CSVLTGSLIEKLFF.

The rearrangement uses TRBV3-1 (or the pseudogene TRBV3-2) and TRBJ2-6; 12 bases fit TRBD2. Unmatched junction bases numbered 14, after V lost 4 bases and J lost 1 base. The germline gives CDR1 LGHDT, CDR2 YNNKEL (reference sequence). The CDR3 is 21 residues long. The CDR3 DNA reads as TGTGCCAGCAGCCCCCCCGGACTAGCGGGACCGGTTGGGTCTGGGGCCAACGTCCTGACTTTC. Translation: CASSPPGLAGPVGSGANVLTF.

The genes are TRBV5-1 and TRBJ1-1; D possibly corresponds to TRBD1 (5 bases). From germline, CDR1 is SGHRS and CDR2 YFSETQ. V lost 0 bases, J lost 5 bases, and 11 bases lay in between. CDR3 length: 14 amino acids. The CDR3 here is CASSLAQGVTEAFF. DNA for the CDR3: TGCGCCAGCAGCTTGGCCCAGGGCGTTACTGAAGCTTTCTTT.

V gene TRBV29-1 combines with J gene TRBJ1-1; D is possibly TRBD1 (6 bases). The V and J ends lost 7 bases and 14 bases respectively, with 23 bases between them. The germline V gene has CDR1 SQVTM and CDR2 ANQGSEA. CDR3 length equals 12 residues. CDR3 bases: TGCAGCGCCGATGGGGGGGCGCGGGAAGGATTCTTT. This gives the protein CSADGGAREGFF.

This chain links TRBV7-9 with TRBJ2-7, with TRBD1 identical over 7 bases. CDR1 and CDR2 (germline): SEHNR, FQNEAQ (reference sequence). This CDR3 has 12 residues. Unmatched junction bases numbered 1, after V lost 5 bases and J lost 3 bases. Written as DNA, the CDR3 is TGTGCCAGCAGCGGGGACAGCTACGAGCAGTACTTC. Amino acids: CASSGDSYEQYF.